This TCR beta chain derives from a study of regulatory T cells in long-lasting Graves disease. Time point given: persistent/refractory GD, antithyroid drugs over 5 years with positive TRAb. From PBMCs, RNA was extracted and then used to make the TCR library. Both iRepertoire HTBI primers and Arm-PCR of CDR3 regions were used to build the TCR beta libraries. TCRdb re-derived calls from the multiplex PCR reads in MiXCR, one entry per CDR3 protein. The data show about 460,000 distinct CDR3 sequences, approximately 23% seen once. This clonotype appeared a few times. Its specificity is not known. This CDR3 is 12 amino acids long. Between the trimmed V and J ends, which lost 5 bases and 6 bases, there was a span of 9 bases. Study findings and constraints: With approximately 2,800 shared public clonotypes, persistent patients exceeded new patients, who shared approximately 880. Patients with persistent Graves' had lower TCR diversity than newly diagnosed patients.

Sample: peripheral blood mononuclear cells (PBMCs), taken when the disease was refractory, from a patient treated with antithyroid drugs. The chain recombines TRBV12-3 or TRBV12-4 with TRBJ2-3; D is ambiguous. The receptor was isolated from a female donor with Graves disease. The DNA of the CDR3 is TGTGCCAGCAGTCCTGTTACGGATACGCAGTATTTT. Encoded protein: CASSPVTDTQYF.